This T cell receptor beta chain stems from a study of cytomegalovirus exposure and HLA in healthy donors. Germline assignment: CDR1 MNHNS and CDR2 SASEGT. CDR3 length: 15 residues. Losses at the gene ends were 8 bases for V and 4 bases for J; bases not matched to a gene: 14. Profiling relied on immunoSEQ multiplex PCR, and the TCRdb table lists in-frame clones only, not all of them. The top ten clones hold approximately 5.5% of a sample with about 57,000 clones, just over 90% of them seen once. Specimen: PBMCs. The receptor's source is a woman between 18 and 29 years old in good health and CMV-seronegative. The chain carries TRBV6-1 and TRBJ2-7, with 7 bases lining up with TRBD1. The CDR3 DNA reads TGTGCCAGCCAGACAGGGCCAGAAAGGGGTTACGAGCAGTACTTC. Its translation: CASQTGPERGYEQYF.